This T cell receptor (beta chain) was profiled in a study of metastatic and nonmetastatic thyroid tumors. Background on the study: The study looked at repertoires side by side in blood and in tumor or nodule tissue from malignant and benign thyroid patients.

General observations from the study: As reported, TCR beta diversity in blood and tumor was significantly higher in malignant thyroid tumors than in benign nodules.

This clone has at least ten counts. Antigen specificity is unknown. V shed 0 bases and J shed 7 bases, with 18 bases lying between them. The germline gives CDR1 SGHAT, CDR2 FQNNGV. The CDR3 is made up of 17 amino acids. Original processing notes: What underpinned the distant-metastasis classifier for papillary thyroid cancer was the set of CDR3 differences across clinicopathological groups. TCRdb re-called clones from the PCR reads using MiXCR. These V and J calls derive from TCRdb rather than the authors' analysis. The sample holds about 50,000 clones, roughly 4% seen once. No patient had received any treatment before thyroid surgery.

The V and J genes are TRBV11-2 and TRBJ2-2; D uncertain. Sample: blood. This TCR derives from a female donor with papillary thyroid cancer or a benign thyroid nodule (not recorded which). Some clones in this sample may be carry-over from other donors' samples. The CDR3 DNA reads as TGTGCCAGCAGCTTAGATAAGGTCGTTAGTATAGTCGGGGAGCTGTTTTTT. The encoded protein is CASSLDKVVSIVGELFF. The entire variable domain, with the rest obtained from reference TRBV11-2 and TRBJ2-2, is as follows: EAGVAQSPRYKIIEKRQSVAFWCNPISGHATLYWYQQILGQGPKLLIQFQNNGVVDDSQLPKDRFSAERLKGVDSTLKIQPAKLEDSAVYLCASSLDKVVSIVGELFFGEGSRLTVL.